This T cell receptor beta chain was found in a study of blood T cell repertoires in COVID-19. Original handling: Researchers report that nucleated cell counts were estimated from reference gene primer amplification. Produced via immunoSEQ multiplex PCR; TCRdb's table is partial and in-frame only. That table furnishes V, J and clone size, whereas the DNA furnished D and trimming. Of 130,000 to 150,000 clones listed, about four fifths are singletons. CDR1 is GTSNPN, CDR2 SVGIG, per germline (reference sequence). The J segment lost 7 bases and the V segment lost 2 bases, leaving 5 bases of the junction unmatched. The CDR3 has 14 residues. Those enrolled, adults aged 18 to 89 years, came from about 24 US areas. Donors were grouped by their self-reported clinical history.

The TCR was taken from a man between 50 and 59 years old who had recovered from COVID-19. This rearrangement joins TRBV30 to TRBJ1-6; TRBD1 aligns across 7 bases. Sequenced material: PBMCs or T cells enriched from blood (not recorded which). This CDR3 is CAWSPRRGNSPLHF. CDR3 sequence (DNA): TGTGCCTGGAGTCCCCGCAGGGGGAATTCACCCCTCCACTTT.